The present T cell receptor (beta chain) was sequenced within a study of tissue T cells after allogeneic stem cell transplantation. The V and J ends lost 2 bases and 3 bases, in that order; junction bases with no gene match: 3. CDR3 length: 15 amino acids. The V gene's germline CDR1 is SGHSN and CDR2 HYEKVE. The repertoire was sequenced with immunoSEQ multiplex PCR; TCRdb's copy has only in-frame clones and lacks some. The sample lists about 3,500 clones; about half were seen once. Time point in this sample: mouse harvest day 14 after allogeneic transplant. Each mouse received 10^7 T-cell-depleted marrow cells plus 10^6 splenic CD5+ T cells by tail vein. For this clone: Here the gene names and germline are mouse. The CDR3 extends 1 residue past the end of the read, so its final part is completed from the germline J gene.

The receptor's source is a female BALB/c mouse given C57BL/6 T cells with graft-versus-host disease after an allogeneic hematopoietic cell transplant. The V and J genes are TRBV12-1 and TRBJ1-4; 9 nucleotides align to TRBD1. Source material: gut tissue. The chain's CDR3 is CASSPGQGPNERLFF. Partial CDR3 DNA: TGTGCCAGCTCTCCGGGACAGGGACCCAACGAAAGATTATTT.